The 28 T cell receptor beta chains presented below share a single source sample, sequenced in a study of T cell responses to AZD1222 COVID-19 vaccine. Sequencing was performed with immunoSEQ multiplex PCR; in TCRdb, only in-frame clones are kept and a portion is missing. The sample lists roughly 140,000 clones, 85% to 95% occurring once. The sequencing here drew on peripheral blood, taken 28 days after the second AZD1222 dose. These receptors originate from an adult who received the AZD1222 COVID-19 vaccine.

The V and J genes are TRBV27 and TRBJ2-1, with TRBD1 identical over 8 bases. The V and J ends lost 4 bases and 3 bases, in that order; junction bases with no gene match: 8. The CDR3 extends over 16 amino acids. Germline-derived CDR1 and CDR2 are MNHEY and SMNVEV (reference sequence). The CDR3 here is CASSSDREFLYNEQFF. CDR3 nucleotides: TGTGCCAGCAGTTCGGACAGGGAATTTCTCTACAATGAGCAGTTCTTC.

The chain links TRBV28 to TRBJ1-5, with D possibly being TRBD1 (5 bases). This CDR3 spans 15 amino acids. Germline lookup yields CDR1 MDHEN and CDR2 SYDVKM. V lost 5 bases and J lost 7, with 18 bases in between. The CDR3 loop is CASSPRQRRGQPQHF. In DNA form, the CDR3 reads TGTGCCAGCAGTCCCAGACAGCGTAGAGGACAGCCCCAGCATTTT.

V usage is TRBV3-1 (or the pseudogene TRBV3-2) and J usage is TRBJ2-1; 12 bases align to TRBD2. The ends lost 1 base at V and 4 bases at J; junction bases unmatched: 8. The CDR3 has 18 amino acids. From germline, CDR1 is LGHDT and CDR2 YNNKEL (reference sequence). DNA for the CDR3: TGTGCCAGCAGCCAAGGGCTAGCGGGGGGGCCTCGGTACAATGAGCAGTTCTTC. Translating gives CASSQGLAGGPRYNEQFF.

This chain joins TRBV15 and TRBJ1-5; D gene uncertain. Germline CDR1 and CDR2: LNHNV and YYDKDF (reference sequence). This CDR3 has 15 residues. Trimming left V 5 bases short and J 1 base short, with 12 bases between. The CDR3 DNA reads as TGTGCCACCAGCCTCCTTCAGGCGAGCAATCAGCCCCAGCATTTT. Its protein product is CATSLLQASNQPQHF.

This clone was seen once. The chain employs TRBV4-3 and TRBJ2-1; D is undetermined. Trimming took off 1 base at V and 2 bases at J, with 9 bases between the two ends. CDR3 size: 15 residues. Germline V CDR1 and CDR2: LGHNA, YSLEER. This CDR3 is CASSQGVLTYNEQFF. The CDR3 DNA reads as TGCGCCAGCAGCCAAGGTGTGTTGACCTACAATGAGCAGTTCTTC.

This chain joins TRBV7-2 and TRBJ1-2; D not resolved. With 5 bases removed from V and 4 bases from J, the gap between germline ends came to 11 bases. The germline V gene has CDR1 SGHTA and CDR2 FQGNSA. The CDR3 totals 13 residues. CDR3 coding DNA: TGTGCCAGCAGCCCTCCCAGAGGCTATGGCTACACCTTC. As protein: CASSPPRGYGYTF. The whole variable domain, filled in from reference TRBV7-2 and TRBJ1-2, reads GAGVSQSPSNKVTEKGKDVELRCDPISGHTALYWYRQSLGQGLEFLIYFQGNSAPDKSGLPSDRFSAERTGGSVSTLTIQRTQQEDSAVYLCASSPPRGYGYTFGSGTRLTVV.

The V call is TRBV5-4, the J call TRBJ1-2, with TRBD1 identical over 7 bases. The CDR3 totals 16 residues. The V gene's germline CDR1 is SGHNT and CDR2 YYREEE (reference sequence). J lost 1 base, V lost 4 bases, and 10 bases had no gene match. The CDR3 DNA is TGTGCCAGCAGCCAAGGCCCGGGACAGCTTAACTATGGCTACACCTTC. Its translation is CASSQGPGQLNYGYTF.

The V and J genes are TRBV9 and TRBJ1-4; unclear D gene. The CDR3 extends over 15 amino acids. Per germline, CDR1 SGDLS and CDR2 YYNGEE. The ends were cut back, 0 bases at V and 0 bases at J, with 6 bases in the middle. The CDR3 spells CASSVGGATNEKLFF. The CDR3 DNA reads as TGTGCCAGCAGCGTAGGGGGTGCAACTAATGAAAAACTGTTTTTT.

The chain combines TRBV5-4 with TRBJ1-5; D is possibly TRBD1 (6 bases). The CDR3 extends over 15 amino acids. The germline V gene encodes CDR1 SGHNT and CDR2 YYREEE (reference sequence). V lost 6 bases, J lost 4 bases, and 17 bases lay in between. CDR3 loop: CASTRWGATNQPQHF. The CDR3 DNA sequence: TGTGCCAGCACCCGATGGGGGGCGACTAATCAGCCCCAGCATTTT.

CDR3 in amino acids: CASSILGGRGYNEQFF. DNA for the CDR3: TGTGCCAGTAGTATATTAGGCGGGAGAGGCTACAATGAGCAGTTCTTC. The chain is built from TRBV19 and TRBJ2-1, with 7 bases lining up with TRBD2. The V gene end was trimmed by 2 bases and the J gene end by 3 bases; junction bases not matched to a gene: 7. CDR1 is LNHDA, CDR2 SQIVND, per germline (reference sequence). The CDR3 runs 16 residues.

This chain links TRBV27 with TRBJ2-7; 7 nucleotides match TRBD2. This CDR3 comprises 15 residues. Germline assignment: CDR1 MNHEY and CDR2 SMNVEV (reference sequence). Trimming at V came to 6 bases and at J to 1 base, leaving 9 bases not matched to a gene. The CDR3 coding sequence is TGTGCCAGCAGCCTCGCCGGGACTACATCCTACGAGCAGTACTTC. Its protein product is CASSLAGTTSYEQYF.

The V call is TRBV19, the J call TRBJ1-5; D perhaps matches TRBD1 (5 bases). Trimming removed 1 base from V and 7 bases from J, with 8 bases in between. CDR1 and CDR2 from the germline V gene are LNHDA and SQIVND (reference sequence). This CDR3 spans 13 amino acids. The CDR3: CASSIAGHQPQHF. The CDR3 DNA sequence: TGTGCCAGTAGTATAGCAGGGCACCAGCCCCAGCATTTT.

Note on this clone: An end of the junction differs from the germline gene, which may be a read error. The chain links TRBV29-1 to TRBJ1-2, with a tentative D call TRBD1 (5 bases). The germline V gene has CDR1 SQVTM and CDR2 ANQGSEA. The CDR3 is 10 amino acids. The CDR3 nucleotides read TGCAGCGTTGAAGAGGGGACCCCTTCCTTC. Residues: CSVEEGTPSF.

This clone occurred once. The chain joins TRBV2 to TRBJ2-1; D is undetermined. The CDR3 has 10 amino acids. V dropped 2 bases and J dropped 10 bases, with 3 bases sitting between them. Germline-derived CDR1 and CDR2 are SNHLY and FYNNEI. In DNA, the CDR3 is TGTGCCAGCAGTGAATGGGAGCAGTTCTTC. It is translated as CASSEWEQFF.

V usage is TRBV5-4 and J usage is TRBJ2-2; 8 nucleotides line up with TRBD1. CDR1 is SGHNT and CDR2 is YYREEE in the germline V gene (reference sequence). The CDR3 has 16 amino acids. V lost 4 bases, J lost 4 bases, and 9 bases stayed unmatched. The CDR3 DNA sequence: TGTGCCAGCAGCCTACCGGGACAGGTGGGCACCGGGGAGCTGTTTTTT. It yields the protein CASSLPGQVGTGELFF.

The chain carries TRBV2 and TRBJ2-7, with D possibly TRBD1 on 6 matching bases. Looked up from germline, CDR1 is SNHLY and CDR2 is FYNNEI. There are 13 residues in the CDR3. V lost 6 bases, J lost 3 bases, and 12 bases lay in between. CDR3 in DNA: TGTGCCAGCAGAGAAAGGGGGATCTACGAGCAGTACGTC. This gives the protein CASRERGIYEQYV.

The chain employs TRBV7-2 and TRBJ1-5, with no clear D. The CDR3 is made up of 14 amino acids. V gave up 6 bases and J gave up 2 bases, with 11 bases separating them. Germline CDR1 reads SGHTA; CDR2 reads FQGNSA. CDR3 sequence: CASSPEAGNQPQHF. The CDR3 DNA reads as TGTGCCAGCAGTCCAGAGGCCGGCAATCAGCCCCAGCATTTT.

The rearrangement joins TRBV30 to TRBJ1-1; D not certain. Between the trimmed V and J ends, which lost 4 bases and 0 bases, there was a span of 3 bases. The germline V gene has CDR1 GTSNPN and CDR2 SVGIG (reference sequence). This CDR3 has 11 amino acids. CDR3 in DNA: TGTGCCTGGAACCTGAACACTGAAGCTTTCTTT. This sequence encodes CAWNLNTEAFF. The full variable domain, with the rest looked up from reference TRBV30 and TRBJ1-1, is SQTIHQWPATLVQPVGSPLSLECTVEGTSNPNLYWYRQAAGRGLQLLFYSVGIGQISSEVPQNLSASRPQDRQFILSSKKLLLSDSGFYLCAWNLNTEAFFGQGTRLTVV.

The chain joins TRBV5-4 to TRBJ1-1; D might be TRBD1 (5 bases). Germline lookup yields CDR1 SGHNT and CDR2 YYREEE (reference sequence). The V end lost 0 bases, the J end lost 2 bases, and 11 bases lay between the germline ends. The CDR3 is 15 amino acids. CDR3 protein: CASSLETRANTEAFF. The CDR3 region has the DNA TGTGCCAGCAGCTTGGAGACCAGGGCTAACACTGAAGCTTTCTTT.

This clone was seen a few times. The V gene is TRBV6-1, the J gene TRBJ1-1; D gene uncertain. The ends were cut back, 2 bases at V and 7 bases at J, with 14 bases in the middle. Germline V gives CDR1 MNHNS, CDR2 SASEGT. There are 14 residues in the CDR3. The CDR3 is CASSELGDADEAFF. The CDR3 DNA reads as TGTGCCAGCAGTGAATTGGGAGACGCTGATGAAGCTTTCTTT.

J is TRBJ2-3 and V is TRBV10-3, with 8 bases matching TRBD2. Germline V CDR1 and CDR2: ENHRY, SYGVKD. J gave up 6 bases and V 11 bases, and 10 bases lay outside the gene matches. The CDR3 extends over 13 amino acids. This CDR3 is CAARGGALDTQYF. The DNA of the CDR3 is TGTGCCGCCCGGGGGGGGGCCTTGGATACGCAGTATTTT.

This chain uses TRBV7-2 with TRBJ1-1; 9 bases are shared with TRBD1. Losses at the gene ends were 1 base for V and 5 bases for J; bases not matched to a gene: 5. Germline CDR1 is SGHTA and CDR2 is FQGNSA. CDR3 length equals 15 residues. The CDR3 bases are TGTGCCAGCAGCTTAGTAGGACAGGGGATTACTGAAGCTTTCTTT. Its protein product is CASSLVGQGITEAFF.

The rearrangement links TRBV30 to TRBJ1-1; D may be TRBD1 (6 bases). Germline-derived CDR1 and CDR2 are GTSNPN and SVGIG (reference sequence). The CDR3 has 13 amino acids. The V and J ends lost 3 bases and 6 bases respectively, with 14 bases between them. CDR3 loop: CAWRNRVFAEAFF. In nucleotides, the CDR3 is TGTGCCTGGAGGAACAGGGTATTCGCTGAAGCTTTCTTT.

A single count supports this clone. The chain is built from TRBV6-5 and TRBJ2-3; TRBD1 agrees at 7 bases. This CDR3 comprises 15 residues. With 4 bases clipped from V and 5 bases from J, the junction kept 9 bases outside the gene matches. Germline V gene sequence: CDR1 MNHEY, CDR2 SVGAGI. CDR3 amino acids: CASSSNRQGRDTQYF. CDR3 in DNA: TGTGCCAGCAGTTCGAATCGACAGGGAAGAGATACGCAGTATTTT.

J is TRBJ1-2 and V is TRBV4-1, with 8 bases aligning to TRBD1. V gave up 4 bases and J gave up 4 bases; unmatched junction bases: 8. This CDR3 contains 15 residues. The germline CDR1 and CDR2 sequences are MGHRA and YSYEKL. The CDR3 spells CASSRTGGVGYGYTF. In DNA, the CDR3 is TGCGCCAGCAGCCGTACAGGGGGTGTAGGCTATGGCTACACCTTC.

The V call is TRBV28, the J call TRBJ1-2; D not resolved. CDR1 MDHEN and CDR2 SYDVKM come from the germline V gene. This CDR3 has 11 amino acids. V dropped 5 bases and J dropped 3 bases, with 4 bases sitting between them. The CDR3 region is CASSGHYGYTF. In DNA form, the CDR3 reads TGTGCCAGCAGTGGGCACTATGGCTACACCTTC.

The chain is built from TRBV7-8 and TRBJ2-7; 7 bases are a match to TRBD2. V lost 1 base to trimming and J lost 1 base; unmatched junction nucleotides: 7. The CDR3 has 16 residues. Germline CDR1 reads SGHVS; CDR2 reads FQNEAQ. CDR3 loop: CASSLVETSQSYEQYF. For the CDR3, the DNA is TGTGCCAGCAGCTTAGTGGAGACTAGCCAATCCTACGAGCAGTACTTC.

The chain joins TRBV27 to TRBJ1-1; D gene uncertain. Trimming took 4 bases from V and 0 from J, leaving 9 bases between them. This CDR3 has 14 residues. Germline assignment: CDR1 MNHEY and CDR2 SMNVEV (reference sequence). CDR3 protein: CASSSNSMNTEAFF. The CDR3 bases are TGTGCCAGCAGTTCTAACAGTATGAACACTGAAGCTTTCTTT.